This TCR beta chain was observed in a study of OX40 agonist ivuxolimab in advanced cancers. Study background: Ivuxolimab, an antibody that agonizes OX40 (CD134), was administered to the patients. Points from the study as a whole: By week 6 at 0.1 to 3.0 mg/kg, blood CD4+ and CD8+ T cells had expanded clonally. Partial responders receiving 0.1-3.0 mg/kg showed among the lowest clonal expansion.

This CDR3 region has 11 residues. V was pared by 6 bases and J by 2 bases, with 4 bases between. Germline lookup yields CDR1 SGHVS and CDR2 FQNEAQ. Regarding this clone: Its antigen is unidentified.

Data came from immunoSEQ multiplex PCR; TCRdb stores just in-frame clones and leaves some out. The sample shows 70,000 to 75,000 clones, approximately 86% of them seen only once. Blood sampling took place at baseline, cycle 4 day 1, and cycle 7 day 1. Source: CD4+ or CD8+ T cells sorted from blood, taken in a trial of the OX40 agonist ivuxolimab. The chain uses TRBV7-8 and TRBJ2-5; D remains unclear. The origin of this receptor is an adult with an advanced solid tumor such as melanoma, head and neck, liver or kidney cancer. For the CDR3, the DNA is TGTGCCAGCAGGCTTCAAGAGACCCAGTACTTC. Translated: CASRLQETQYF.